Described below is a single T cell receptor (beta chain) sequence and its context. Its specificity is not known. The data are from a study of identifying expanded T cells in peripheral blood. Collection occurred without any documented infections or immune events in donors. The protocol was immunoSEQ multiplex PCR, while the TCRdb copy is restricted to in-frame clones and leaves out a portion. The profile shows roughly 100,000 clones, about 83% of them singletons. Notes on the study in general: Variance in clone template counts between approximately 2-week samples significantly increased with total template count across all healthy donors.

The source is a person aged 18-70 years in good health. The sample consisted of blood.

Here the CDR3 DNA reads TGTGCTAGTGGTTTGTCGGGACAGATCAATCAGCCCCAGCATTTT. Protein: CASGLSGQINQPQHF. This chain links TRBV12-5 with TRBJ1-5; 7 bases agree with TRBD1. The V segment lost 2 bases and the J segment 3 bases; nucleotides outside the gene matches: 4. The CDR3 covers 15 residues. Per the germline V gene, CDR1 is LGHNT and CDR2 is FRNRAP. The entire variable domain, with the rest obtained from reference TRBV12-5 and TRBJ1-5, is as follows: DARVTQTPRHKVTEMGQEVTMRCQPILGHNTVFWYRQTMMQGLELLAYFRNRAPLDDSGMPKDRFSAEMPDATLATLKIQPSEPRDSAVYFCASGLSGQINQPQHFGDGTRLSIL.